This T cell receptor beta chain came from a study of T cell responses to AZD1222 COVID-19 vaccine (dated by TCRdb to about 2021). Notes on the research overall: Because spike-specific TCR depth and breadth did not differ between the two schedules, AZD1222 recipients who got a second dose at roughly 4 weeks were pooled with those who got a second dose at roughly 12 weeks. TCR sequencing covered fewer than 250 trial participants: 200 to 210 given two doses of AZD1222 and 26 given two doses of MenACWY control vaccine. Trial participants were enrolled by age into 18-55, 56-69 and 70-plus year subgroups, with roughly 150, 30 and 60 TCR-sequenced participants respectively.

The CDR3 regions of human TCRbeta chains were subjected to immunosequencing. The original pipeline was this. TCRs in the repertoires were matched against a reference library of SARS-CoV-2-specific TCRs that had been generated with the MIRA antigen-specificity platform. Breadth was defined as the fraction of unique TCRs that were SARS-CoV-2-associated. Depth was defined as the fraction of total T cells that were SARS-CoV-2-associated. Using the MIRA data, every spike-specific TCR was mapped to the spike region that the TCR reacted to and assigned to either a CD4 or a CD8 class. Log10-transformed breadth and depth values were compared by one-way ANOVA with Sidak's multiple comparisons tests. Imported from immuneACCESS, the table was reduced by TCRdb to in-frame sequences with V and J called. These copies leave out some clones; in studies compared against another copy, an unresolved V gene accounts for under half, and the cause of the remainder is not known. V and J calls plus clone size are reproduced from that table; the DNA served to infer D and trimming. The sample yields approximately 180,000 clones; roughly 89% were counted once. Clones ranked in the top ten supply 1.5% to 2% of the sample.

Beyond this particular receptor, the publication reports: After two AZD1222 doses, spike-specific TCR breadth and depth were significantly higher than at day 0 and than in MenACWY recipients. The vaccine-associated CD4 TCRs covered the entire spike protein, and the dominant responses fell in regions 160-218 and 743-854. Participants were mostly white British and included more females than males, and it was suggested by the authors that clonal diversity may have been underestimated. Reportedly, close to half of the unique spike-specific TCRs recognized epitopes lying outside the regions that are mutated in the B.1.351 and B.1.1.7 variants. Because no day 14 peak-response samples were available, the repertoires could be characterized only after the peak T cell response. In the small 56-69-year group, the increase in depth fell short of significance, most likely because of low power. Conclusions about previously exposed vaccinees are limited, since just a handful of AZD1222 recipients were seropositive for SARS-CoV-2 at baseline.

A note on this clone: Its cognate antigen has yet to be identified. Within one base of it there is no much larger clone, and no base qualities were kept.

V and J lose 5 bases and 4 bases, and a span of 14 bases separates them. Inclusive of the bounding cysteine and phenylalanine, the CDR3 is 14 residues long. CDR3 DNA only is kept here, 42 bases in frame from base 1. For CDR1 and CDR2, the germline V gene (reference sequence) lists SEHNR and FQNEAQ. What this sample's time point label stands for: baseline before first vaccination. Vaccinee samples were obtained from the UK trials COV001 and COV002, which included a single-blind randomized controlled phase 2/3 trial of AZD1222 (ChAdOx1 nCoV-19) in healthy adults. For TCRbeta chain sequencing, PBMC samples were collected from trial participants at day 0 and at day 28 after the second dose.

The chain links TRBV7-9 with TRBJ1-1; the D segment cannot be called with confidence. The clonotype comes from an adult in good health. Sequences were derived from peripheral blood, sampled on day 0 of AZD1222 vaccination. For the CDR3, the sequence is CASSRGTQSTEAFF. The DNA reads as follows: TGTGCCAGCAGCCGTGGAACCCAGAGCACTGAAGCTTTCTTT. The CDR3, completed at both ends by the reference TRBV7-9 and TRBJ1-1 genes, gives the full variable domain DTGVSQNPRHKITKRGQNVTFRCDPISEHNRLYWYRQTLGQGPEFLTYFQNEAQLEKSRLLSDRFSAERPKGSFSTLEIQRTEQGDSAMYLCASSRGTQSTEAFFGQGTRLTVV.